The next 32 T cell receptor beta chains were all read from a single sample in a study of cytomegalovirus exposure and HLA in healthy donors. Primers: 60 Vbeta forward and 13 Jbeta reverse. The assay was immunoSEQ multiplex PCR, and TCRdb's table has in-frame clones only and misses some. The data contain over 150,000 clones, around 84% of them singletons. Sequencing was carried out using PBMCs. The receptors were sampled from a male donor in good health and CMV-seropositive.

V and J are TRBV30 and TRBJ1-1, with no clear D. This CDR3 comprises 13 residues. V shed 0 bases and J shed 0 bases, with 5 bases lying between them. CDR1 and CDR2 from the germline V gene are GTSNPN and SVGIG (reference sequence). The CDR3 nucleotides are TGTGCCTGGAGTGTTTCGGTGAACACTGAAGCTTTCTTT. Translation gives CAWSVSVNTEAFF.

The genes are TRBV5-4 and TRBJ1-1; D call uncertain. The V gene lost 3 bases and the J gene lost 5 bases, with 17 bases spanning the gap. The V gene's germline CDR1 is SGHNT and CDR2 YYREEE (reference sequence). This CDR3 spans 15 amino acids. The CDR3 protein is CASSSYPYRSTEAFF. Here the CDR3 DNA reads TGTGCCAGCAGCTCCTACCCATACAGATCAACTGAAGCTTTCTTT.

This chain links TRBV6-5 with TRBJ2-7; the D gene is possibly TRBD1 (5 bases). Trimming removed 6 bases from V and 2 bases from J, with 14 bases in between. The CDR3 runs 14 residues. CDR1 MNHEY and CDR2 SVGAGI come from the germline V gene. CDR3 coding DNA: TGTGCCAGCAGCTCATCAGCAGGGACCTACGAGCAGTACTTC. Residues: CASSSSAGTYEQYF.

The J gene is TRBJ1-3, the V gene TRBV7-2; possibly TRBD1 for D (6 bases). CDR3 length: 15 amino acids. CDR1 and CDR2 from the germline V gene are SGHTA and FQGNSA. V dropped 4 bases and J dropped 4 bases, with 14 bases sitting between them. Here the CDR3 DNA reads TGTGCCAGCAGCTCAGCTACAGGGTCAGGAAACACCATATATTTT. Protein: CASSSATGSGNTIYF.

The genes are TRBV18 and TRBJ1-1, with 12 bases fitting TRBD1. CDR3 length: 16 amino acids. V gave up 0 bases and J gave up 3 bases; unmatched junction bases: 2. CDR1 is KGHSH, CDR2 LQKENI, per germline. CDR3 protein: CASSPPGTGGHTEAFF. CDR3 in DNA: TGTGCCAGCTCACCACCGGGGACAGGGGGCCACACTGAAGCTTTCTTT.

V usage is TRBV6-5 and J usage is TRBJ1-2; 9 nucleotides agree with TRBD1. This CDR3 contains 14 residues. Germline CDR1 is MNHEY and CDR2 is SVGAGI. Losses at the gene ends were 6 bases for V and 1 base for J; bases not matched to a gene: 3. Here the CDR3 reads CASRGTGLNYGYTF. The CDR3 coding sequence is TGTGCCAGCAGAGGGACAGGGCTTAACTATGGCTACACCTTC.

This chain links TRBV29-1 with TRBJ2-1, with 13 bases matching TRBD2. V was clipped by 4 bases and J by 7 bases; unmatched bases: 13. The CDR3 is made up of 17 amino acids. The germline V gene has CDR1 SQVTM and CDR2 ANQGSEA. The DNA of the CDR3 is TGCAGCGTTGTTGGGTTGTCGGGACTAGCGGGGATAAATGAGCAGTTCTTC. As protein: CSVVGLSGLAGINEQFF.

The chain joins TRBV28 to TRBJ2-2; D possibly corresponds to TRBD1 (5 bases). CDR1 and CDR2 from the germline V gene are MDHEN and SYDVKM. The CDR3 is 16 residues long. The V end lost 6 bases, the J end lost 0 bases, and 14 bases lay between the germline ends. The CDR3 sequence: CASRQGLIPNTGELFF. CDR3 DNA sequence: TGTGCCAGCAGGCAGGGCCTTATCCCGAACACCGGGGAGCTGTTTTTT.

The V call is TRBV18, the J call TRBJ1-3, with D possibly TRBD1 on 5 matching bases. This CDR3 region has 16 residues. V lost 3 bases and J lost 0, with 12 bases in between. The V gene's germline CDR1 is KGHSH and CDR2 LQKENI. The CDR3 DNA reads TGTGCCAGCTCACCGAGCGGGGCGATCTCTGGAAACACCATATATTTT. Encoded protein: CASSPSGAISGNTIYF.

This chain links TRBV30 with TRBJ1-2, with 8 bases lining up with TRBD1. V shed 6 bases and J 0 bases; nucleotides not matched to a gene: 6. The CDR3 runs to 14 residues. Germline CDR1 reads GTSNPN; CDR2 reads SVGIG (reference sequence). The CDR3 bases are TGTGCCTGCACAGGGGGGGATGCTAACTATGGCTACACCTTC. This gives the protein CACTGGDANYGYTF.

Only one count was recorded for this clone. The chain carries TRBV9 and TRBJ1-1; no clear D gene. The V gene lost 0 bases and the J gene lost 7 bases, with 13 bases spanning the gap. The germline gives CDR1 SGDLS, CDR2 YYNGEE. The CDR3 is made up of 14 amino acids. The CDR3 spells CASSVGPSEGEAFF. CDR3 sequence (DNA): TGTGCCAGCAGCGTAGGCCCCTCAGAGGGTGAAGCTTTCTTT.

This clone was picked up a small number of times. The chain uses TRBV30 and TRBJ2-3; D is uncertain. V was clipped by 0 bases and J by 3 bases, with 7 bases between them. Germline lookup yields CDR1 GTSNPN and CDR2 SVGIG (reference sequence). The CDR3 spans 13 residues. As DNA, the CDR3 is TGTGCCTGGAGTGTTCTAGTAACAGATACGCAGTATTTT. Its translation: CAWSVLVTDTQYF.

The chain carries TRBV30 and TRBJ2-7; TRBD1 matches 7 bases. Germline trimming cut 4 bases from V and 2 bases from J; bases unmatched to any gene: 8. Germline V gives CDR1 GTSNPN, CDR2 SVGIG (reference sequence). The CDR3 consists of 14 residues. The CDR3 region is CAWTIQGPTYEQYF. The CDR3 DNA is TGTGCCTGGACCATACAGGGGCCTACCTACGAGCAGTACTTC.

The rearrangement links TRBV27 to TRBJ2-7; 12 nucleotides align to TRBD2. This CDR3 has 15 amino acids. Trimming removed 5 bases from V and 3 bases from J; junction bases left unmatched: 5. In germline, CDR1 is MNHEY, CDR2 SMNVEV (reference sequence). In nucleotides, the CDR3 is TGTGCCAGCAGTAGAGGACTAGCGGGAAGCTACGAGCAGTACTTC. Protein product: CASSRGLAGSYEQYF.

The V call is TRBV18, the J call TRBJ2-1; tentative D call: TRBD2 (5 bases). CDR1 KGHSH and CDR2 LQKENI come from the germline V gene. Trimming pared 8 bases from V and 5 bases from J, leaving 16 bases between. The CDR3 is 14 amino acids. The CDR3 reads CASVDGVSNNEQFF. CDR3 DNA: TGTGCCAGCGTAGACGGGGTCTCGAACAATGAGCAGTTCTTC.

This sequence joins TRBV7-9 and TRBJ2-6, with 8 positions matching TRBD1. CDR1 is SEHNR, CDR2 FQNEAQ, per germline (reference sequence). CDR3 size: 18 residues. V gave up 5 bases and J gave up 1 base; unmatched junction bases: 10. DNA of the CDR3: TGTGCCAGCAGCGGGAAGACAGGGGACAAATCTGGGGCCAACGTCCTGACTTTC. As protein: CASSGKTGDKSGANVLTF.

V usage is TRBV2 and J usage is TRBJ2-7; 12 nucleotides agree with TRBD1. Trimming cost V 4 bases and J 5 bases; bases outside gene matches: 15. CDR1 and CDR2 (germline): SNHLY, FYNNEI. This CDR3 has 18 residues. The CDR3: CASSGGGTGGFWRNEQYF. CDR3 DNA sequence: TGTGCCAGCAGTGGAGGAGGGACAGGGGGCTTTTGGCGGAACGAGCAGTACTTC. The full variable domain, completed using reference TRBV2 and TRBJ2-7, is EPEVTQTPSHQVTQMGQEVILRCVPISNHLYFYWYRQILGQKVEFLVSFYNNEISEKSEIFDDQFSVERPDGSNFTLKIRSTKLEDSAMYFCASSGGGTGGFWRNEQYFGPGTRLTVT.

This sequence joins TRBV2 and TRBJ2-5; TRBD1 agrees at 8 bases. The CDR3 length is 13 residues. After removal of 6 bases from V and 5 bases from J, the junction contained 5 bases not matched to a gene. CDR1 SNHLY and CDR2 FYNNEI come from the germline V gene. CDR3 DNA: TGTGCCAGCAGAAAGACAGGGGTCGAGACCCAGTACTTC. This translates into CASRKTGVETQYF.

The chain employs TRBV30 and TRBJ2-7, with a weak D call TRBD1 (5 bases). Trimming removed 0 bases from V and 5 bases from J, with 14 bases in between. The CDR3 is 14 amino acids. Germline V gives CDR1 GTSNPN, CDR2 SVGIG (reference sequence). The CDR3 DNA reads as TGTGCCTGGAGTGTACTTTTGGGGCCCAACGAGCAGTACTTC. This translates into CAWSVLLGPNEQYF.

The genes are TRBV5-4 and TRBJ2-2; 13 bases are shared with TRBD2. Germline trimming cut 0 bases from V and 6 bases from J; bases unmatched to any gene: 8. The CDR3 contains 18 residues. Germline loops: CDR1 SGHNT, CDR2 YYREEE (reference sequence). CDR3 sequence: CASSLEGLAGKWAGELFF. The CDR3 DNA is TGTGCCAGCAGCTTGGAGGGACTAGCGGGGAAATGGGCCGGGGAGCTGTTTTTT.

This chain links TRBV27 with TRBJ2-4, with a tentative D call TRBD1 (6 bases). The CDR3 covers 13 residues. V lost 2 bases to trimming and J lost 8 bases, with 10 bases between them. Germline V CDR1 and CDR2: MNHEY, SMNVEV (reference sequence). For the CDR3, the DNA is TGTGCCAGCAGTTTAGACAGGAGAGACATTCAGTACTTC. This gives the protein CASSLDRRDIQYF.

The chain joins TRBV2 to TRBJ2-7; 12 bases fit TRBD1. The germline V gene has CDR1 SNHLY and CDR2 FYNNEI. V lost 6 bases and J lost 6; bases outside the gene matches: 9. The CDR3 extends over 15 amino acids. The CDR3 reads CASRPDGTGGAEQYF. CDR3 in DNA: TGTGCCAGCAGACCGGACGGGACAGGGGGCGCCGAGCAGTACTTC.

In DNA, the CDR3 is TGTGCCAGCAGCCGAGGACTAGCGGGGGACACAGATACGCAGTATTTT. Its translation: CASSRGLAGDTDTQYF. The chain combines TRBV5-8 with TRBJ2-3; 13 bases map to TRBD2. The CDR3 runs 16 residues. In germline, CDR1 is SGHTS, CDR2 YDEGEE. V lost 4 bases to trimming and J lost 2 bases; unmatched junction nucleotides: 4. Using reference TRBV5-8 and TRBJ2-3 for the parts outside the CDR3, the full variable domain is EAGVTQSPTHLIKTRGQQATLRCSPISGHTSVYWYQQALGLGLQFLLWYDEGEERNRGNFPPRFSGRQFPNYSSELNVNALELEDSALYLCASSRGLAGDTDTQYFGPGTRLTVL.

The rearrangement joins TRBV10-1 to TRBJ1-4, with D unresolved. CDR1 and CDR2 from the germline V gene are WNHNN and SYGVQD (reference sequence). The CDR3 is 15 amino acids. V shed 2 bases and J shed 8 bases, with 15 bases lying between them. CDR3 in DNA: TGCGCCAGCAGTGAGGTTGTCGCCGGTCGGGAAAAACTGTTTTTT. Translation: CASSEVVAGREKLFF.

The rearrangement joins TRBV6-1 to TRBJ1-2, with 8 nucleotides matching TRBD1. This CDR3 spans 15 amino acids. Germline CDR1 and CDR2: MNHNS and SASEGT. V lost 5 bases and J lost 8; bases outside the gene matches: 13. The CDR3 nucleotides are TGTGCCAGCAGTTTGGACAGGGTCCCTTTTCTAGGCTACACCTTC. Translation: CASSLDRVPFLGYTF.

The chain couples TRBV5-1 to TRBJ1-5, with D possibly matching TRBD1 (6 bases). Trimming took off 4 bases at V and 9 bases at J, with 17 bases between the two ends. The CDR3 totals 14 residues. Germline CDR1 SGHRS, CDR2 YFSETQ. This CDR3 is CASSTNQGSGPQHF. The CDR3 DNA is TGCGCCAGCAGCACGAACCAGGGGTCAGGGCCCCAGCATTTT.

This chain connects TRBV4-3 to TRBJ2-1; 9 bases are a match to TRBD1. The CDR3 has 15 amino acids. The ends lost 0 bases at V and 9 bases at J; junction bases unmatched: 6. Germline loops: CDR1 LGHNA, CDR2 YSLEER. The CDR3 coding sequence is TGCGCCAGCAGCCAAGATGGGACAGGGTCCGCTGAGCAGTTCTTC. Residues: CASSQDGTGSAEQFF.

The gene calls are TRBV7-2 and TRBJ2-5, with a tentative D call TRBD2 (6 bases). V was trimmed by 5 bases and J by 7 bases, leaving 17 bases between them. This CDR3 spans 14 amino acids. CDR1 is SGHTA, CDR2 FQGNSA, per germline. CDR3 region: CASSSTGTLWTQYF. In nucleotides, the CDR3 is TGTGCCAGCAGCAGTACCGGGACTCTGTGGACCCAGTACTTC.

This chain links TRBV2 with TRBJ2-7, with 7 positions matching TRBD1. J lost 6 bases, V lost 7 bases, and 9 bases had no gene match. Per germline, CDR1 SNHLY and CDR2 FYNNEI. The CDR3 spans 13 residues. CDR3 DNA sequence: TGTGCCAGCACAGACAGGGAAGCAGGCGAGCAGTACTTC. Residues: CASTDREAGEQYF.

The CDR3: CASSQTTGPNQPQHF. The CDR3 DNA reads as TGCGCCAGCAGCCAAACGACAGGCCCCAATCAGCCCCAGCATTTT. V and J are TRBV4-3 and TRBJ1-5; D is possibly TRBD1 (6 bases). The CDR3 totals 15 residues. The germline CDR1 and CDR2 sequences are LGHNA and YSLEER. The V end lost 2 bases, the J end lost 3 bases, and 11 bases lay between the germline ends.

In regard to this clone: A read error may produce the germline difference seen at one junction end. The chain carries TRBV7-9 and TRBJ2-6, with a weak D call TRBD1 (5 bases). The CDR3 totals 13 residues. CDR1 and CDR2 from the germline V gene are SEHNR and FQNEAQ (reference sequence). CDR3 sequence reads: CASSTSGANGLTF. The CDR3 bases are TGTGCCAGCAGCACTTCTGGGGCCAACGGCCTGACTTTC.

The chain uses TRBV10-1 and TRBJ2-1; 10 bases line up with TRBD2. The CDR3 consists of 12 residues. V lost 7 bases and J lost 9; bases outside the gene matches: 3. Germline loops: CDR1 WNHNN, CDR2 SYGVQD (reference sequence). The CDR3 DNA reads as TGCGCCAGCACTAGCGGGAGCGGTGAGCAGTTCTTC. Its translation is CASTSGSGEQFF.